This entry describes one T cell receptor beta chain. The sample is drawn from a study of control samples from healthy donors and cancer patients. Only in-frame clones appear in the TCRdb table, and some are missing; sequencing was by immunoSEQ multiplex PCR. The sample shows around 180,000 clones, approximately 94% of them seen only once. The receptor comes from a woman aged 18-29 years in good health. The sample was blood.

CDR3 sequence: CASSSSRVYSYNEQFF. As DNA, the CDR3 is TGTGCCAGCAGTAGTTCCCGGGTTTACTCCTACAATGAGCAGTTCTTC. V is TRBV28 and J is TRBJ2-1; D not resolved. Between the trimmed V and J ends, which lost 5 bases and 0 bases, there was a span of 14 bases. Germline CDR1 MDHEN, CDR2 SYDVKM. This CDR3 has 16 residues. Drawing the rest from reference TRBV28 and TRBJ2-1, the complete variable domain is DVKVTQSSRYLVKRTGEKVFLECVQDMDHENMFWYRQDPGLGLRLIYFSYDVKMKEKGDIPEGYSVSREKKERFSLILESASTNQTSMYLCASSSSRVYSYNEQFFGPGTRLTVL.